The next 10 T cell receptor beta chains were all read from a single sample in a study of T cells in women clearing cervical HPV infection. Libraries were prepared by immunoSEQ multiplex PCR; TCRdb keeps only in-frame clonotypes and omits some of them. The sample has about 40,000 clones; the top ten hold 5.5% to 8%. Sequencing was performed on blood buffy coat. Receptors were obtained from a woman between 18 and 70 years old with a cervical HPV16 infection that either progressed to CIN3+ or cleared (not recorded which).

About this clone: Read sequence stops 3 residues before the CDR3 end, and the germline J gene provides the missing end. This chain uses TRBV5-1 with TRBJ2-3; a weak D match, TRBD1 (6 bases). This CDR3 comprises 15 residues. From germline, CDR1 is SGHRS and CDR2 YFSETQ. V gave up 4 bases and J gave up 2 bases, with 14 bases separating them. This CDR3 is CASSGIQGSTDTQYF. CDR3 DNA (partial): TGCGCCAGCAGCGGCATCCAGGGGTCCACAGATACG.

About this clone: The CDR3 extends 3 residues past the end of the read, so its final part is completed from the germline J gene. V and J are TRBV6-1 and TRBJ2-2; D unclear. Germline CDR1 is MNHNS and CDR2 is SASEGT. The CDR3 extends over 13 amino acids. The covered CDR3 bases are TGTGCCAGCAGTGTTGGCCCGATTGAAAAG. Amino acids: CASSVGPIEK. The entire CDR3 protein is CASSVGPIEKLFF.

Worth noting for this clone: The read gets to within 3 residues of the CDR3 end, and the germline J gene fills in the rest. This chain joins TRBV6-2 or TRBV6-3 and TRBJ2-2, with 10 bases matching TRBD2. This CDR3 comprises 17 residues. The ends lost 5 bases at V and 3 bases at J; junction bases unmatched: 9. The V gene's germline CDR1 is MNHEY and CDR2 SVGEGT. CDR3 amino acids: CASSPPGLAIDTGELFF. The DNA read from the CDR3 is TGTGCCAGCAGTCCCCCGGGACTAGCGATCGACACCGGGGAG.

CDR3 sequence reads: CASSLEGLRNEKLFF. Partial CDR3 DNA: TGTGCCAGCAGCTTAGAGGGCTTACGTAATGAAAAA. V gene TRBV7-9 combines with J gene TRBJ1-4; D is unresolved. The CDR3 end lies 3 residues beyond the end of the read and is filled in from the germline J gene. Trimming took off 1 base at V and 4 bases at J, with 10 bases between the two ends. Germline assignment: CDR1 SEHNR and CDR2 FQNEAQ (reference sequence). The CDR3 is 15 amino acids.

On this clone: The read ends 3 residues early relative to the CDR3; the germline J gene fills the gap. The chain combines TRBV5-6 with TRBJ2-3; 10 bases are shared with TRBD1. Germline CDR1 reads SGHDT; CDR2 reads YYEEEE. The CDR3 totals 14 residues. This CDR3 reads CASSLGTGGQPQYF. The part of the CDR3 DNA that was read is TGTGCCAGCAGCTTGGGGACAGGGGGTCAGCCG.

The CDR3 DNA, read in part, is TGTGCCTGGAGTGTAGGCTACGAG. Translation: CAWSVGYE. The full CDR3 protein reads CAWSVGYEQYF. The chain carries TRBV30 and TRBJ2-7; no definite D call. Read data end 3 residues before the CDR3 end; the end is taken from the germline J gene. Trimming took 0 bases from V and 3 from J, leaving 3 bases between them. The CDR3 contains 11 residues. Germline assignment: CDR1 GTSNPN and CDR2 SVGIG (reference sequence).

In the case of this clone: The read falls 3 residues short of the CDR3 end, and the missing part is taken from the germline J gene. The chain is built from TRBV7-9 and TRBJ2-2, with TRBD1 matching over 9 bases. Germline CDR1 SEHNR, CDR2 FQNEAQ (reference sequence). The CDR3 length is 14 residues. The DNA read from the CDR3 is TGTGCCAGCAGCTTAGGGACAGGGGATGAAAAG. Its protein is CASSLGTGDEK. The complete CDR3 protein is CASSLGTGDEKLFF.

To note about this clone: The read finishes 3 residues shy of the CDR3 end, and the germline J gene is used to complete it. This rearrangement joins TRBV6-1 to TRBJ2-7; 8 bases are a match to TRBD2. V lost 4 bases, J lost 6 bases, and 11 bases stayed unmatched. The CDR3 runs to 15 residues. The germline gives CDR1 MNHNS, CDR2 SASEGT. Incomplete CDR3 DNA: TGTGCCAGCAGTGGGGGCGGGGGGCCCGGTCGCGAG. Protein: CASSGGGGPGRE. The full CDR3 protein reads CASSGGGGPGREQYF.

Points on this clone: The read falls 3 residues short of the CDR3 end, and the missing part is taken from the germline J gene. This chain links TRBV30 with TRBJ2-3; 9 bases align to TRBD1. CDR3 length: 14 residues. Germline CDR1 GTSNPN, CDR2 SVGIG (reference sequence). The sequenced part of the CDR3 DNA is TGTGCCTGGAGTGTACAGCGAGACAGGGGGTCG. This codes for CAWSVQRDRGS. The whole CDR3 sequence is CAWSVQRDRGSQYF.

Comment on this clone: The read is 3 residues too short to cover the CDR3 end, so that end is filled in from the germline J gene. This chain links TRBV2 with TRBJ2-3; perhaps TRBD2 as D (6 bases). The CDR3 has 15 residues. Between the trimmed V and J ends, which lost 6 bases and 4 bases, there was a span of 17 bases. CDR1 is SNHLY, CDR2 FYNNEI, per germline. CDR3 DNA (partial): TGTGCCAGCAGGGAGTCCGGGACTCGATCAGATACG. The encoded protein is CASRESGTRSDT. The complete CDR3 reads CASRESGTRSDTQYF. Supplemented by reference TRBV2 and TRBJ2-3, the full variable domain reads EPEVTQTPSHQVTQMGQEVILRCVPISNHLYFYWYRQILGQKVEFLVSFYNNEISEKSEIFDDQFSVERPDGSNFTLKIRSTKLEDSAMYFCASRESGTRSDTQYFGPGTRLTVL.